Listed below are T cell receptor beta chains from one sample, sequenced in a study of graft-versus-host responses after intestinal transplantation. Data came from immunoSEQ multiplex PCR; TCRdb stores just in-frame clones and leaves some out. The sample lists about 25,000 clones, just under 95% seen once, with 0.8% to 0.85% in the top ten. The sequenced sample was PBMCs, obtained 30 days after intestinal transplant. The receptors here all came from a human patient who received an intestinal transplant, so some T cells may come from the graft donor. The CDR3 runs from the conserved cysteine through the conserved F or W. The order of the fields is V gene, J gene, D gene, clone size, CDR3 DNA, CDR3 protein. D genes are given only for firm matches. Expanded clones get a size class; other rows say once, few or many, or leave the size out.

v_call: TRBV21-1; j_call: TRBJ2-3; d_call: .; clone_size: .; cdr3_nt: TGTGCCAGCAGCCCAAGTACAGGGGACACGCAGTATTTT; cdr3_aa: CASSPSTGDTQYF
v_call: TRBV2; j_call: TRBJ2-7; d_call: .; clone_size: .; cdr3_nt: TGTGCCAGCAGTTACGCTGACTACGAGCAGTACTTC; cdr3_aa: CASSYADYEQYF
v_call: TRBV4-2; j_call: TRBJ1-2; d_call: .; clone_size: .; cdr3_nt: TGTGCCAGCAGCCAAGCGCGGGATAACTATGGCTACACCTTC; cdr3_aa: CASSQARDNYGYTF
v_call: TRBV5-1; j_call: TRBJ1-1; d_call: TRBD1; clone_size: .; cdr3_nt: TGCGCCAGCAGCGGATCATTGGACAGGGCGGGCACTGAAGCTTTCTTT; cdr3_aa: CASSGSLDRAGTEAFF
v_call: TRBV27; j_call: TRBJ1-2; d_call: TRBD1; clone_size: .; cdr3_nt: TGTGCCAGCAGTACCTCAGGGGGCTTCTATGGCCACACCTTC; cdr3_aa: CASSTSGGFYGHTF
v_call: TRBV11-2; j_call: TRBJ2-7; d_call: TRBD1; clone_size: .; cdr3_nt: TGTGCCAGCAGCTTATCACAGGGGTTGAGCGAGCAGTACTTC; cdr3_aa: CASSLSQGLSEQYF
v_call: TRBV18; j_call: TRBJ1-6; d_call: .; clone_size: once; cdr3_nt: TGTGCCAGCTCACCACAGGGCCGAGATACACCCCTCCACTTT; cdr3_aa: CASSPQGRDTPLHF
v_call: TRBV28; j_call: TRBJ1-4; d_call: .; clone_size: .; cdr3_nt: TGTGCCAGCAGTCCCCCCCTTAACGTCAACCTCAATGAAAAACTGTTTTTT; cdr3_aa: CASSPPLNVNLNEKLFF
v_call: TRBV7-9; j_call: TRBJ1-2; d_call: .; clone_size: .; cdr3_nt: TGTGCCAGCAGCTTAGTTCCCGCCAGGGAGGGTGGCTACACCTTC; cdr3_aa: CASSLVPAREGGYTF
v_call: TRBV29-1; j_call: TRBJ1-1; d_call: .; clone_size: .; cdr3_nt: TGCAGCGCGGGGGGTTGGAACACTGAAGCTTTCTTT; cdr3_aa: CSAGGWNTEAFF
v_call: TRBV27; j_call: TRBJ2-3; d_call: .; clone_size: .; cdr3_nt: TGTGCCAGCAGTTCAGGCCCAGATACGCAGTATTTT; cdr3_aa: CASSSGPDTQYF
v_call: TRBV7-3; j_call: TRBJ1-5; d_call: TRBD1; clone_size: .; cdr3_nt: TGTGCCAGCAGCCCGTCGGACAGGAAGGAGAGCAATCAGCCCCAGCATTTT; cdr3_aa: CASSPSDRKESNQPQHF
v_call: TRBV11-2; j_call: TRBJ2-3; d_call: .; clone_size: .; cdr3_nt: TGTGCCAGCAGCTTAGATGGAATTAGCACAGATACGCAGTATTTT; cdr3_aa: CASSLDGISTDTQYF
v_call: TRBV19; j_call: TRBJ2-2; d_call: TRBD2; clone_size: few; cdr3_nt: TGTGCCAGCGATGGGACTAGCGGCACCACCGGGGAGCTGTTTTTT; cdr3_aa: CASDGTSGTTGELFF
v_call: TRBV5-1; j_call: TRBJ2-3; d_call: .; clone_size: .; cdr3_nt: TGCGCCAGCCGCATGGAGCAGGCAGATACGCAGTATTTT; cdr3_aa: CASRMEQADTQYF
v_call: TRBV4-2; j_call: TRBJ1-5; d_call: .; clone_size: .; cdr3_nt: TGTGCCAGCAGCCAGGGGGGCAATCAGCCCCAGCATTTT; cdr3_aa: CASSQGGNQPQHF
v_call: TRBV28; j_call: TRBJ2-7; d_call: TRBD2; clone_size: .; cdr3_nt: TGTGCCAGCAGTTTTTTACTAGCGGATAACTCCTACGAGCAGTACTTC; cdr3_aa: CASSFLLADNSYEQYF